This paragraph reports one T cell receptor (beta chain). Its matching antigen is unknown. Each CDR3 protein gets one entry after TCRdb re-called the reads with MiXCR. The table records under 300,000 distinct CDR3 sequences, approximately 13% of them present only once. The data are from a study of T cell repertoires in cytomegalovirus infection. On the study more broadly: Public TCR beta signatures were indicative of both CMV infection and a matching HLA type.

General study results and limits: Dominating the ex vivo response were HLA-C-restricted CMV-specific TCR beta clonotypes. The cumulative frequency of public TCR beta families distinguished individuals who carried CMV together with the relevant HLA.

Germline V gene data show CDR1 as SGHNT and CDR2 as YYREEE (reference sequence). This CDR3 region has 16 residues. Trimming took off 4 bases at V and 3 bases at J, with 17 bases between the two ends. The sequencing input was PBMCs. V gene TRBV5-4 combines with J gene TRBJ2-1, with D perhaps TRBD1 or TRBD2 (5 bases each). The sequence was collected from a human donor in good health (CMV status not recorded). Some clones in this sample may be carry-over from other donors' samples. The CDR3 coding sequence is TGTGCCAGCAGCCCCGGGACGCCCGGCGGCTACAATGAGCAGTTCTTC. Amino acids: CASSPGTPGGYNEQFF.